The source of this TCR beta chain is a study of shared clonotypes between healthy human individuals. The protocol was immunoSEQ multiplex PCR, while the TCRdb copy is restricted to in-frame clones and leaves out a portion. The sample records fewer than 400,000 clones, around 67% being singletons. Every donor, a Caucasian adult, lived in Nashville, Tennessee. Germline values: CDR1 KGHSH, CDR2 LQKENI. This CDR3 is 15 amino acids long. Trimming at V came to 6 bases and at J to 3 bases, leaving 7 bases not matched to a gene. This TCR was recovered from a man aged 25 to 40 in good health. V and J are TRBV18 and TRBJ2-7, with TRBD1 matching over 11 bases. The sample was memory CD4+ T cells sorted from blood. Subset of the sample: CD45RA-negative fraction. CDR3 nucleotides: TGTGCCAGCTCCCTCTCCGGGACAGGGGGCTACGAGCAGTACTTC. As protein: CASSLSGTGGYEQYF.